In this sample, the clone carrying this T cell receptor (beta chain) turned up many times. Its antigen is currently unknown. These data come from a study of T cells in Graves' hyperthyroidism and ophthalmopathy. Notes on the study in general: Expanded thyroid clonotypes (above 0.001) were mostly also found in blood. In validation, the model predicted ophthalmopathy. These predictions came a median 6.5 months before onset.

RNA transcripts yielded amplified TCR beta CDR3 regions. TCR CDR3 underwent first-round RT-PCR with the HTBI primer set. TCRdb recomputed calls from the multiplex PCR reads with MiXCR, one row per CDR3 protein. The sample consists of approximately 400,000 distinct CDR3 sequences, about a fifth of them appearing once. Patients having uncontrolled infection, another autoimmune disease, pregnancy or lactation were not included. The diagnostic basis comprised clinical symptoms, serum thyroxine and TRAb, thyroid ultrasound and orbital computed tomography. With V trimmed by 5 bases and J by 1 base, 12 bases remained unmatched. This CDR3 region has 17 residues. Per germline, CDR1 SEHNR and CDR2 FQNEAQ (reference sequence).

The sample taken for sequencing was blood. The J gene is TRBJ2-5, the V gene TRBV7-9; 8 bases are a match to TRBD1. This TCR was recovered from a woman younger than 35 with Graves' hyperthyroidism. The DNA for the CDR3 is TGTGCCAGCAGCACACTCGGACAGGGTGAGACCCAAGAGACCCAGTACTTC. It specifies CASSTLGQGETQETQYF.